What follows are 11 T cell receptor beta chains derived from one specimen sequenced in a study of cytomegalovirus exposure and HLA in healthy donors. Primers: 60 Vbeta forward and 13 Jbeta reverse. Sequencing was performed with immunoSEQ multiplex PCR; in TCRdb, only in-frame clones are kept and a portion is missing. Among under 150,000 clones, less than 85% were seen once, and the ten largest hold over 2%. The source material was PBMCs. Receptors were obtained from a man aged 25 to 40 in good health and CMV-seronegative.

V gene TRBV28 combines with J gene TRBJ1-2; D is possibly TRBD1 (5 bases). The CDR3 is 14 amino acids. The V gene lost 4 bases and the J gene lost 0 bases, with 9 bases spanning the gap. Per germline, CDR1 MDHEN and CDR2 SYDVKM. In DNA form, the CDR3 reads TGTGCCAGCAGTTATACAGGTTCTAACTATGGCTACACCTTC. Protein sequence: CASSYTGSNYGYTF.

This chain uses TRBV6-5 with TRBJ1-2, with no clear D. The V end lost 5 bases, the J end lost 2 bases, and 15 bases lay between the germline ends. The germline CDR1 and CDR2 sequences are MNHEY and SVGAGI. The CDR3 consists of 15 residues. CDR3 region: CASSAGVFRNYGYTF. The CDR3 coding sequence is TGTGCCAGCAGTGCCGGGGTATTCAGGAACTATGGCTACACCTTC.

This chain joins TRBV28 and TRBJ2-7; the D gene is possibly TRBD2 (5 bases). The CDR3 covers 14 residues. V lost 6 bases to trimming and J lost 7 bases, with 19 bases between them. From germline, CDR1 is MDHEN and CDR2 SYDVKM. The CDR3, as DNA: TGTGCCAGCAGCTCGGGATCGTCCCTGTGGGAGCAGTACTTC. As protein: CASSSGSSLWEQYF.

The genes are TRBV4-3 and TRBJ2-1; a weak D match, TRBD2 (9 bases). V lost 3 bases and J lost 9, with 33 bases in between. The CDR3 has 20 residues. The germline V gene encodes CDR1 LGHNA and CDR2 YSLEER. As DNA, the CDR3 is TGCGCCAGCAGCCAGAGGTGGACAGGGAAGGTAGCGGGAGTAGGGGGTGAGCAGTTCTTC. It is translated as CASSQRWTGKVAGVGGEQFF.

This clone was counted a single time. The chain joins TRBV28 to TRBJ2-7, with D possibly TRBD1 on 5 matching bases. CDR3 length equals 16 residues. V gave up 3 bases and J gave up 1 base, with 16 bases separating them. Germline CDR1 reads MDHEN; CDR2 reads SYDVKM. This chain's CDR3 is CASSFGAAGLSYEQYF. The CDR3 bases are TGTGCCAGCAGTTTTGGGGCGGCAGGGCTTTCCTACGAGCAGTACTTC.

The chain joins TRBV29-1 to TRBJ1-2; 7 nucleotides line up with TRBD1. The germline CDR1 and CDR2 sequences are SQVTM and ANQGSEA. The CDR3 contains 13 residues. The V gene end was trimmed by 5 bases and the J gene end by 3 bases; junction bases not matched to a gene: 6. In DNA form, the CDR3 reads TGCAGCGTTCTCGTAACAGGGGACTATGGCTACACCTTC. Its protein is CSVLVTGDYGYTF.

This chain uses TRBV28 with TRBJ2-1, with 8 bases matching TRBD1. V lost 6 bases to trimming and J lost 0 bases; unmatched junction nucleotides: 13. The CDR3 has 18 residues. Germline lookup yields CDR1 MDHEN and CDR2 SYDVKM. As DNA, the CDR3 is TGTGCCAGCAGGTTCCCTACCGCGGACAGGGTCTCCTACAATGAGCAGTTCTTC. It specifies CASRFPTADRVSYNEQFF.

This chain connects TRBV6-1 to TRBJ1-1; D unresolved. V dropped 0 bases and J dropped 10 bases, with 12 bases sitting between them. This CDR3 has 13 amino acids. The germline gives CDR1 MNHNS, CDR2 SASEGT. The CDR3 coding sequence is TGTGCCAGCAGTGAAGCGCAGCCCCGAGGAGCTTTCTTT. As protein: CASSEAQPRGAFF.

The V gene is TRBV5-6, the J gene TRBJ2-3; D is unresolved. This CDR3 spans 14 amino acids. Germline V gene lookup returns CDR1 SGHDT and CDR2 YYEEEE. V lost 5 bases and J lost 3, with 13 bases in between. Written as DNA, the CDR3 is TGTGCCAGCAGTTTTTCAGGTCGGACAGATACGCAGTATTTT. Translating gives CASSFSGRTDTQYF. Combining the CDR3 with reference TRBV5-6 and TRBJ2-3 gives the whole variable domain DAGVTQSPTHLIKTRGQQVTLRCSPKSGHDTVSWYQQALGQGPQFIFQYYEEEERQRGNFPDRFSGHQFPNYSSELNVNALLLGDSALYLCASSFSGRTDTQYFGPGTRLTVL.

The chain couples TRBV5-1 to TRBJ2-5; a weak D match, TRBD2 (6 bases). The J call is doubtful: the DNA matches TRBJ2-7 better. The germline gives CDR1 SGHRS, CDR2 YFSETQ. This CDR3 is 17 amino acids long. The CDR3 loop reads CASSLAQLAVHTYEQYF. CDR3 nucleotide sequence: TGCGCCAGCAGCTTGGCCCAATTAGCGGTACATACCTACGAGCAGTACTTC.

The V gene is TRBV11-3, the J gene TRBJ2-5; no definite D call. The V and J ends lost 3 bases and 4 bases respectively, with 9 bases between them. Germline V gene sequence: CDR1 SGHNT, CDR2 YENEEA. The CDR3 extends over 13 amino acids. CDR3 sequence: CASSLSAVETQYF. The CDR3 DNA reads as TGTGCCAGCAGCTTGTCGGCGGTAGAGACCCAGTACTTC.